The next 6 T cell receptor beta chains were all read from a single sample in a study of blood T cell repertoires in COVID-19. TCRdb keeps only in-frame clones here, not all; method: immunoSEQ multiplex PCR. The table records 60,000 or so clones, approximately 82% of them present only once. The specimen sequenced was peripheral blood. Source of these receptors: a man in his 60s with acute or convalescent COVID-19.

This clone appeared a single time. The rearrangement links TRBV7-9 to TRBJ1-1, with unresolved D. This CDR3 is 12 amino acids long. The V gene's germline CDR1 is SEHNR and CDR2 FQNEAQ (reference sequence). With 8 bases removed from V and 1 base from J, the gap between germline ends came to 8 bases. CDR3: CASDAENTEAFF. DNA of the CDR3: TGTGCCAGCGATGCGGAGAACACTGAAGCTTTCTTT.

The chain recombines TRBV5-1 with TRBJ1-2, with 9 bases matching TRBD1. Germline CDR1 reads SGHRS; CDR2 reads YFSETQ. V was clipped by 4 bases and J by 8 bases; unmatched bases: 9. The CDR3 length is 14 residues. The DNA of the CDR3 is TGCGCCAGCAGCCCCGAACAGGGGGCGGGAGGCTACACCTTC. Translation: CASSPEQGAGGYTF.

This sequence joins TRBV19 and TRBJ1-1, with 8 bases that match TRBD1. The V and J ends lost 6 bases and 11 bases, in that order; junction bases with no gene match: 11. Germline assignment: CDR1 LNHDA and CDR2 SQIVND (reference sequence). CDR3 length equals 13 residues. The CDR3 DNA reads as TGTGCCAGTAGACATTCAGGGGGCCAAGAGGCTTTCTTT. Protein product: CASRHSGGQEAFF.

The CDR3 protein is CASNAGQGDEQYF. The CDR3 bases are TGCGCCAGCAACGCTGGACAGGGAGACGAGCAGTACTTC. The rearrangement uses TRBV5-1 and TRBJ2-7, with 8 nucleotides matching TRBD1. The CDR3 is 13 amino acids. Germline V gene data show CDR1 as SGHRS and CDR2 as YFSETQ. Trimming cost V 6 bases and J 5 bases; bases outside gene matches: 7.

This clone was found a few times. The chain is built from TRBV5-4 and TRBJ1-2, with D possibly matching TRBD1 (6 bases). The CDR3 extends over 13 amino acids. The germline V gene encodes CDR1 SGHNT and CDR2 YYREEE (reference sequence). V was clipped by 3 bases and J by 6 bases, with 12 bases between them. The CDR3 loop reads CASSSQGSDGYTF. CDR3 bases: TGTGCCAGCAGCTCACAGGGTTCAGATGGCTACACCTTC. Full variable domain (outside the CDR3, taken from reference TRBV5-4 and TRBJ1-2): ETGVTQSPTHLIKTRGQQVTLRCSSQSGHNTVSWYQQALGQGPQFIFQYYREEENGRGNFPPRFSGLQFPNYSSELNVNALELDDSALYLCASSSQGSDGYTFGSGTRLTVV.

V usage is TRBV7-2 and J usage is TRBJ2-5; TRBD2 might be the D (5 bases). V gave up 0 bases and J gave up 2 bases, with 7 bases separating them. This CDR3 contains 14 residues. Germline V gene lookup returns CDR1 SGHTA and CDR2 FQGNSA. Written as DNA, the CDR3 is TGTGCCAGCAGCTTAGCACGAGGGCAAGAGACCCAGTACTTC. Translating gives CASSLARGQETQYF.